This T cell receptor (beta chain) was found in a study of T cells in Graves' hyperthyroidism and ophthalmopathy. This clonotype was picked up a small number of times. Hyperthyroidism patients were newly diagnosed, had disease duration under 2 months, and were aged 18 to 65 years. Amplified regions were TCR beta CDR3 sequences from RNA transcripts. HTBI primers were employed in a first-round RT-PCR of the TCR CDR3. From the multiplex PCR reads, TCRdb called clonotypes with MiXCR, one entry per CDR3 protein. This repertoire shows around 420,000 distinct CDR3 sequences, around 14% found once; its top ten account for over 12%. Germline values: CDR1 MNHEY, CDR2 SVGEGT. This CDR3 is 14 amino acids long. V gave up 2 bases and J gave up 2 bases, with 9 bases separating them.

J is TRBJ1-1 and V is TRBV6-2 or TRBV6-3, with D unclear. This clonotype was sampled from a woman aged 18-29 years with Graves' hyperthyroidism. The sequenced material came from blood. The CDR3 spells CASSYTAGNTEAFF. The CDR3 bases are TGTGCCAGCAGTTACACAGCGGGAAACACTGAAGCTTTCTTT.